These T cell receptor beta chains were read from a single sample in a study of shared clonotypes between healthy human individuals. Method: immunoSEQ multiplex PCR; TCRdb's copy keeps in-frame clones and lacks some. The table lists approximately 1.4 million clones, approximately 98% of them singletons. Source material: naive CD4+ T cells sorted from blood. Receptors originate from a man younger than 45 in good health. Both conserved end residues are part of each CDR3. The order of the fields is V gene, J gene, D gene, CDR3 protein, CDR3 DNA. The D gene is left open where the match is weak.

>TRBV19|TRBJ2-7|-
CASSMGVLSYEQYF
TGTGCCAGTAGTATGGGGGTTCTCTCCTACGAGCAGTACTTC
>TRBV5-8|TRBJ2-5|-
CASSLVSGTLQETQYF
TGTGCCAGCAGCTTAGTCTCCGGAACCTTACAAGAGACCCAGTACTTC
>TRBV14|TRBJ2-7|-
CASRHSGGGYEQYF
TGTGCCAGCAGGCACTCCGGAGGGGGCTACGAGCAGTACTTC
>TRBV30|TRBJ2-7|-
CAWTADYASYEQYF
TGTGCCTGGACCGCAGACTACGCCTCCTACGAGCAGTACTTC
>TRBV19|TRBJ1-4|TRBD1
CASSSGTGWRENEKLFF
TGTGCCAGTAGTTCCGGGACAGGGTGGAGAGAGAATGAAAAACTGTTTTTT
>TRBV30|TRBJ2-3|-
CAWSVGFEDTQYF
TGTGCCTGGAGTGTAGGCTTCGAAGATACGCAGTATTTT
>TRBV28|TRBJ1-1|-
CASSSAGFGNTEAFF
TGTGCCAGCAGTTCTGCAGGGTTCGGGAACACTGAAGCTTTCTTT
>TRBV5-1|TRBJ1-3|-
CASASGGPSSGNTIYF
TGCGCCAGCGCCTCGGGAGGCCCTAGCTCTGGAAACACCATATATTTT
>TRBV19|TRBJ1-2|TRBD1
CASSIFTGTGANYGYTF
TGTGCCAGTAGTATCTTCACCGGGACAGGGGCTAACTATGGCTACACCTTC
>TRBV7-9|TRBJ1-4|TRBD1
CASSTSGTVPEKLFF
TGTGCCAGCAGCACATCCGGGACAGTACCCGAAAAACTGTTTTTT